The clone carrying this TCR beta chain occurred a few times. Its antigen is not known. The CDR3 has 16 amino acids. Trimming stripped 0 bases from V and 8 bases from J, with 16 bases between. CDR1 is SGHNT, CDR2 YENEEA, per germline. Clones were read by immunoSEQ multiplex PCR, and TCRdb kept only the in-frame ones, dropping some. This table holds some 9,400 clones, 80% to 90% found once. This record belongs to a study of immune evolution from preneoplasia to lung adenocarcinoma. Findings and caveats of the study: Compared with EGFR-mutant or double wild-type lesions, KRAS-mutant nodules were more clonal. Clonality was highest in normal lung, lower in later-stage lesions apparently.

What was sequenced was FFPE lung adenocarcinoma in situ tissue. The V and J genes are TRBV11-3 and TRBJ1-4; D unclear. The receptor comes from a person between 65 and 79 years old with lung adenocarcinoma. The CDR3 protein is CASSLDLAPGGEKLFF. Written as DNA, the CDR3 is TGTGCCAGCAGCTTAGATCTAGCCCCGGGAGGGGAAAAACTGTTTTTT.